These T cell receptor beta chains were read from a single sample in a study of T cell repertoires in cytomegalovirus infection. TCRdb fed the reads into MiXCR, producing one record per CDR3 protein. The data contain around 740,000 distinct CDR3 sequences, 35% to 45% of them singletons. Sequenced: PBMCs. The receptors originated from a human donor in good health (CMV status not recorded). Some clones in this sample may be carry-over from other donors' samples. The CDR3 runs from the conserved cysteine through the conserved F or W. A D gene is named only where the DNA matches it firmly. Not every row has a clone size; where given, it reads once, few, many or a size class.

d_call | j_call | v_call | clone_size | cdr3_nt | cdr3_aa
- | TRBJ1-5 | TRBV7-8 | - | TGTGCCAGCAGCTTAGGGGCGTATCAGCCCCAGCATTTT | CASSLGAYQPQHF
TRBD1 | TRBJ1-2 | TRBV7-6 | once | TGTGCCAGCAGCCCCCAGAGGGACAGGCCCGTTGGCTACACCTTC | CASSPQRDRPVGYTF
TRBD2 | TRBJ2-1 | TRBV2 | few | TGTGCCAGTGGCAGGACTAGCGGGAATTACAATGAGCAGTTCTTC | CASGRTSGNYNEQFF
- | TRBJ1-5 | TRBV20-1 | few | TGCAGTGCTAGAGTTACCTCCCGGACTAGCAATCAGCCCCAGCATTTT | CSARVTSRTSNQPQHF
- | TRBJ2-2 | TRBV28 | few | TGTGCCAGCAGAATGAGCAAAGGGGAGCTGTTTTTT | CASRMSKGELFF
TRBD1 | TRBJ2-5 | TRBV7-9 | - | TGTGCCAGCAGCCCCTCAGGGGGTAGAGAGACCCAGTACTTC | CASSPSGGRETQYF
- | TRBJ1-4 | TRBV5-3 | - | TGTGCCAGCAGCCTAAGGACAGCTAAACTGTTTTTT | CASSLRTAKLFF
- | TRBJ1-3 | TRBV20-1 | - | TGCAGTGCCACTAATTCATGGAAGGGGAGTTCTGGAAACACCATATATTTT | CSATNSWKGSSGNTIYF
TRBD1 | TRBJ1-1 | TRBV5-4 | - | TGTGCCAGCAGTACCGGGACAGGGGCGTACACTGAAGCTTTCTTT | CASSTGTGAYTEAFF
- | TRBJ2-7 | TRBV7-2 | - | TGTGCCAGCAGCTTAGAGCGACGGCCCAACTACGAGCAGTACTTC | CASSLERRPNYEQYF
TRBD1 | TRBJ1-2 | TRBV19 | few | TGTGCCAGTAGTATCGGACAGGGGTATGGCTACACCTTC | CASSIGQGYGYTF
TRBD2 | TRBJ2-1 | TRBV7-2 | few | TGTGCCAGCAGCTTAACGGGACTAGCGGGAGGTGAGCAGTTCTTC | CASSLTGLAGGEQFF
TRBD1 | TRBJ2-1 | TRBV9 | - | TGTGCCAGCAGCGCACAGATACAGGGGGTGGGCGATGAGCAGTTCTTC | CASSAQIQGVGDEQFF
- | TRBJ1-2 | TRBV10-2 | - | TGCGCCAGCAGTGAGAACAGGGCAGGCGGCTACACCTTC | CASSENRAGGYTF
- | TRBJ1-2 | TRBV6-1 | few | TGTGCCAGCTTCTCCCACAACTATGGCTACACCTTC | CASFSHNYGYTF
- | TRBJ2-5 | TRBV30 | - | TGTGCCTGGAGAGGAACGGGAGAGACCCAGTACTTC | CAWRGTGETQYF
TRBD2 | TRBJ2-5 | TRBV20-1 | once | TGCAGTGCTAGAGATAAAGGGACTAGCAAGGAGACCCAGTACTTC | CSARDKGTSKETQYF
TRBD2 | TRBJ2-1 | TRBV28 | many | TGTGCCAGCAGTCCGGGACTAGCGTCCTACAATGAGCAGTTCTTC | CASSPGLASYNEQFF
TRBD2 | TRBJ2-7 | TRBV6-1 | few | TGTGCCAGCAGTGCGGGAGGGAGGGAGCAGTACTTC | CASSAGGREQYF
TRBD1 | TRBJ2-1 | TRBV18 | - | TGTGCCAGCTCAGGGGACAGCACGTACGAGCAGTTCTTC | CASSGDSTYEQFF
- | TRBJ1-5 | TRBV19 | - | TGTGCCAGTAGTATAGGTTTCAATCAGCCCCAGCATTTT | CASSIGFNQPQHF
- | TRBJ2-5 | TRBV3-1 | once | TGTGCCAGCAGCCAAGAACTCCTACCGATGGAGACCCAGTACTTC | CASSQELLPMETQYF
- | TRBJ1-5 | TRBV2 | - | TGTGCCAGCAGTTCCGACGGACATAGCAATCAGCCCCAGCATTTT | CASSSDGHSNQPQHF
- | TRBJ2-7 | TRBV28 | once | TGTGCCAGCACGAGTAGGCTCTTTTCCGAGCAGTACTTC | CASTSRLFSEQYF
- | TRBJ2-3 | TRBV28 | many | TGTGCCAGCAGTCCAGGAATCACCTACACAGATACGCAGTATTTT | CASSPGITYTDTQYF
TRBD2 | TRBJ2-1 | TRBV28 | few | TGTGCCAGCAGTTCCCTGACTAGCGGGAGTGCCTACAATGAGCAGTTCTTC | CASSSLTSGSAYNEQFF
- | TRBJ2-7 | TRBV27 | - | TGTGCCAGCAGTTTATCGAATCTACAAACCTACGAGCAGTACTTC | CASSLSNLQTYEQYF
- | TRBJ2-1 | TRBV10-3 | - | TGTGCCAGCATACCTGGGTGGGACAATGAGCAGTTCTTC | CASIPGWDNEQFF
- | TRBJ1-2 | TRBV2 | - | TGTGCCAGCAGTGTGGCAGCACCAAACTATGGCTACACCTTC | CASSVAAPNYGYTF
TRBD2 | TRBJ2-1 | TRBV7-6 | - | TGTGCCAGCAGCCCCCGGACTAGCGGGCCCATGCAGTTCTTC | CASSPRTSGPMQFF
- | TRBJ1-1 | TRBV29-1 | - | TGCAGCGTCACGGCCTTTGGGGCGAACACTGAAGCTTTCTTT | CSVTAFGANTEAFF
- | TRBJ2-1 | TRBV19 | few | TGTGCCAGTAGTCCATGGGGGGCCCATGATGAGCAGTTCTTC | CASSPWGAHDEQFF
TRBD1 | TRBJ2-6 | TRBV20-1 | - | TGCAGTGCTGTCCAGGGGGTTGGCTCTGGGGCCAACGTCCTGACTTTC | CSAVQGVGSGANVLTF
TRBD1 | TRBJ1-1 | TRBV19 | - | TGTGCCAGTAGTATTATCTTTGTGGGACAGCCCCATAGCTCGACTGAAGCTTTCTTT | CASSIIFVGQPHSSTEAFF
- | TRBJ1-4 | TRBV7-9 | many | TGTGCCAGCAGCCCCGGGACACCTAATGAAAAACTGTTTTTT | CASSPGTPNEKLFF
TRBD2 | TRBJ2-1 | TRBV12-3/TRBV12-4 | - | TGTGCCAGCACTCGGTTGGGAGGGACCTACAATGAGCAGTTCTTC | CASTRLGGTYNEQFF
- | TRBJ2-7 | TRBV20-1 | - | TGCAGTGCTAGGGTCTACTATTCCTACGAGCAGTACTTC | CSARVYYSYEQYF
- | TRBJ2-5 | TRBV7-9 | many | TGTGCCAGCAGACCTGGTCTGGGGACGATAGAGACCCAGTACTTC | CASRPGLGTIETQYF
- | TRBJ1-4 | TRBV5-1 | - | TGCGCCAGCAGCATTGGGACCTTTGCAACTAATGAAAAACTGTTTTTT | CASSIGTFATNEKLFF
- | TRBJ1-1 | TRBV5-1 | few | TGCGCCAGCAGCTTCCGAGGGTGGGGGCTAGAGATGAACACTGAAGCTTTCTTT | CASSFRGWGLEMNTEAFF
- | TRBJ1-1 | TRBV5-6 | - | TGTGCCAGCAGCCCTACATCGAACACTGAAGCTTTCTTT | CASSPTSNTEAFF
TRBD1 | TRBJ1-5 | TRBV7-6 | many | TGTGCCAGCAGCTCCGGACAGGGGGGCTATAGCAATCAGCCCCAGCATTTT | CASSSGQGGYSNQPQHF
- | TRBJ1-2 | TRBV27 | - | TGTGCCATCGGGGTGGGTTTGGACCAGGGAGGCTATGGCTACACCTTC | CAIGVGLDQGGYGYTF
- | TRBJ2-7 | TRBV20-1 | - | TGCAGTGCTACCCAAGCTAAGGGGTACCACGAGCAGTACTTC | CSATQAKGYHEQYF
- | TRBJ2-5 | TRBV7-2 | many | TGTGCCAGCAGCTTAACCCCCCGCTTCGGCGGTGAAGAGACCCAGTACTTC | CASSLTPRFGGEETQYF
TRBD2 | TRBJ2-3 | TRBV28 | - | TGTGCCAGCAGTTTTAGCTATCCGGGACTAGGGGGAAGGGATACGCAGTATTTT | CASSFSYPGLGGRDTQYF
TRBD2 | TRBJ2-1 | TRBV6-8 | - | TGTGCCAGCAGTTACTCGATTCGTCTAGCGGCTTACAATGAGCAGTTCTTC | CASSYSIRLAAYNEQFF
TRBD1 | TRBJ1-3 | TRBV12-3/TRBV12-4 | - | TGTGCCAGCAGTCAGGGACAGACGGTTTCTGGAAACACCATATATTTT | CASSQGQTVSGNTIYF
- | TRBJ1-5 | TRBV28 | - | TGTGCCAGCAGCACACGACAGGCTGGGAATCAGCCCCAGCATTTT | CASSTRQAGNQPQHF
- | TRBJ2-6 | TRBV11-2 | many | TGTGCCAGCAGTCCCCGGTCTGGGGCCAACGTCCTGACTTTC | CASSPRSGANVLTF
- | TRBJ2-1 | TRBV27 | - | TGTGCCAGCAGTTTATGGGGCAGGGAGCAGTTCTTC | CASSLWGREQFF
TRBD1 | TRBJ2-2 | TRBV10-3 | - | TGTGCCATCAGTGACCCGGGACAGGGTGGGAACACCGGGGAGCTGTTTTTT | CAISDPGQGGNTGELFF